This T cell receptor (beta chain) was observed in a study of post-analysis software for immune sequencing data. Study conclusions and caveats: Patients had higher frequencies than controls of about 5 TRBV segments, including TRBV5-6, TRBV5-1 and TRBV20-1.

This clonotype was counted many times. Its antigen is unknown. Germline V gene lookup returns CDR1 SQVTM and CDR2 ANQGSEA. J lost 3 bases, V lost 6 bases, and 8 bases had no gene match. There are 13 residues in the CDR3. cDNA libraries of TCR beta carried unique molecular identifiers. TCRdb called the PCR reads again in MiXCR, with one record for every CDR3 protein. This repertoire shows about 800,000 distinct CDR3 sequences, 30% found once; its top ten account for 0.56%. This receptor was taken from a girl between 5 and 17 years old with multiple sclerosis. Input material: blood. This chain connects TRBV29-1 to TRBJ2-7, with 7 bases matching TRBD1. DNA of the CDR3: TGCAGCGTAAGGACAGGAATGTTCTACGAGCAGTACTTC. Its protein is CSVRTGMFYEQYF.